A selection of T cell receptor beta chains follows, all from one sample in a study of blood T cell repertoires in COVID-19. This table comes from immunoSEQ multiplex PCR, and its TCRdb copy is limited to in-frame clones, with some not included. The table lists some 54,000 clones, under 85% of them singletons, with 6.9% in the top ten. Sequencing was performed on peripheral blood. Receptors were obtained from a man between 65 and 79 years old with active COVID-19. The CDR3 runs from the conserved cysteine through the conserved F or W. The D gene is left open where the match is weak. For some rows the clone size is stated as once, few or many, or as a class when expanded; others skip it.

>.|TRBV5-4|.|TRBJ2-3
TGTGCCAGCAGCCCAACTAGTCCTAGGTTTACAGATACGCAGTATTTT
CASSPTSPRFTDTQYF
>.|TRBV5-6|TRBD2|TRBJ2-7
TGTGCCAGCAGCCCGGGACTAGCGGGTGGGGACGAGCAGTACTTC
CASSPGLAGGDEQYF
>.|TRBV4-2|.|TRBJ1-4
TGTGCCAGCAGCCATGACAGGAGGGAAAAACTGTTTTTT
CASSHDRREKLFF
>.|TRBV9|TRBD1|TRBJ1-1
TGTGCCAGCAGCGCTGGTCAGGGGGCAAGAACTGAAGCTTTCTTT
CASSAGQGARTEAFF
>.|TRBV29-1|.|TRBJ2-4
TGCAGCGTTGTGGATGGGGCGGTCATTCAGTACTTC
CSVVDGAVIQYF
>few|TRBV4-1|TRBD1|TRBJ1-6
TGCGCCAGCAGCCAAGCGACAGGGGTGGCTTCACCCCTCCACTTT
CASSQATGVASPLHF
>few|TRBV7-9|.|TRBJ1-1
TGTGCCAGCAGCCTATACGTTCCGGGAGGGCCTGAAGCTTTCTTT
CASSLYVPGGPEAFF
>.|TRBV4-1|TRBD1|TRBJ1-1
TGCGCCAGCAGCAGACAGGGGACTGAAGCTTTCTTT
CASSRQGTEAFF
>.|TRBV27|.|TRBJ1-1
TGTGCCAGCACTCGGGGAGTGAACACTGAAGCTTTCTTT
CASTRGVNTEAFF
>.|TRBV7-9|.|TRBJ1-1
TGTGCCAGCAGCTTAGGCAGGGAAACTGAAGCTTTCTTT
CASSLGRETEAFF
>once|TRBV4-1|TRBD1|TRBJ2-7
TGCGCCAGCAGCCAGAGACAGGGCCCTAGCGAGCAGTACTTC
CASSQRQGPSEQYF
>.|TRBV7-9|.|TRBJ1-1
TGTGCCAGCAGCTTTCAGCGTGAAGCTTTCTTT
CASSFQREAFF
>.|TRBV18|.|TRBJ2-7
TGTGCCAGCTCACCAGGGGCTCAAGAGGCCTACTACGAGCAGTACTTC
CASSPGAQEAYYEQYF
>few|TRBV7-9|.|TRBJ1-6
TGTGCCAGCAGCTTAGGGCCTTCTGGAGACTCACCCCTCCACTTT
CASSLGPSGDSPLHF
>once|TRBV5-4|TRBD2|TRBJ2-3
TGTGCCAGCAGCTTGTCAGCGGGGGGGCAGCCAGATACGCAGTATTTT
CASSLSAGGQPDTQYF
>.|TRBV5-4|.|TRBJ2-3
TGTGCCAGCATACAACGCGGGGGCGGGGATACGCAGTATTTT
CASIQRGGGDTQYF
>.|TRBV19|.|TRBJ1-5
TGTGCCAGTAGTAGTAAACAGGGTTTCGGCAATCAGCCCCAGCATTTT
CASSSKQGFGNQPQHF
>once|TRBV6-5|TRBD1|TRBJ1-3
TGTGCCAGCAGTTACACAGGGGGATTCTCTGGAAACACCATATATTTT
CASSYTGGFSGNTIYF
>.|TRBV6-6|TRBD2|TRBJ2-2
TGTGCCAGCGACTTTAGCGGGGGTAACACCGGGGAGCTGTTTTTT
CASDFSGGNTGELFF
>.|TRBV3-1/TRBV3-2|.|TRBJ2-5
TGTGCCAGCAGCCCGAGCGCCGGCCAAGAGACCCAGTACTTC
CASSPSAGQETQYF
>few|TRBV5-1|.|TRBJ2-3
TGCGCCAGCAGCTTGGGACAGTCCACAGATACGCAGTATTTT
CASSLGQSTDTQYF